Below are 9 T cell receptor beta chains sequenced from a single sample in a study of PD-1 blockade in classical Hodgkin lymphoma. TCRdb's copy holds only in-frame clones and misses some; the assay was immunoSEQ multiplex PCR. The repertoire holds 13,000 to 15,000 clones, around four fifths seen once, with roughly a quarter in the top ten. Each patient relapsed following autologous stem cell transplantation, and prior brentuximab vedotin exposure differed. Sequencing was performed on peripheral blood mononuclear cells (PBMCs), taken before the second cycle of nivolumab. These receptors were obtained from a human donor with classical Hodgkin lymphoma.

The chain has TRBV27 and TRBJ2-3, with 11 bases fitting TRBD2. CDR1 and CDR2 (germline): MNHEY, SMNVEV (reference sequence). After removal of 5 bases from V and 5 bases from J, the junction contained 3 bases not matched to a gene. The CDR3 has 14 residues. The CDR3 spells CASSHTSGGDTQYF. DNA for the CDR3: TGTGCCAGCAGTCACACTAGCGGGGGAGATACGCAGTATTTT.

The V and J genes are TRBV19 and TRBJ2-1; tentative D call: TRBD1 (5 bases). Germline values: CDR1 LNHDA, CDR2 SQIVND (reference sequence). Trimming removed 9 bases from V and 0 bases from J, with 15 bases in between. This CDR3 has 15 residues. The CDR3 region is CASSPQGYSYNEQFF. The CDR3 coding sequence is TGTGCCAGCTCCCCCCAGGGCTACTCCTACAATGAGCAGTTCTTC.

With respect to this clone: This same CDR3 is encoded by further DNA sequences in the sample. The chain couples TRBV6-5 to TRBJ2-7; TRBD1 might be the D (6 bases). Trimming removed 6 bases at V and 3 bases at J, with 12 bases between. The CDR3 contains 13 residues. Germline CDR1 and CDR2: MNHEY and SVGAGI. CDR3 nucleotide sequence: TGTGCCAGCAGCGGGACATTCGACTACGAGCAGTACTTC. This translates into CASSGTFDYEQYF.

The gene calls are TRBV29-1 and TRBJ2-5, with D maybe TRBD1 (5 bases). V was cut by 2 bases and J by 2 bases, with 15 bases left in between. Germline CDR1 is SQVTM and CDR2 is ANQGSEA. This CDR3 has 15 residues. The CDR3 DNA sequence: TGCAGCGTTGAACACAATTCAGGGATACAAGAGACCCAGTACTTC. Protein: CSVEHNSGIQETQYF.

This clone has a single count. The chain recombines TRBV7-9 with TRBJ2-5, with D uncertain. The CDR3 runs 14 residues. V lost 0 bases, J lost 5 bases, and 10 bases lay in between. CDR1 is SEHNR and CDR2 is FQNEAQ in the germline V gene (reference sequence). This CDR3 is CASSLASRYETQYF. CDR3 in DNA: TGTGCCAGCAGCTTAGCTAGCCGCTATGAGACCCAGTACTTC.

This clone showed up just a few times. The J gene is TRBJ1-2, the V gene TRBV5-3; no definite D call. TRBV5-3 is reported as an ORF; its role is uncertain. The V end was cut by 4 bases, the J end by 4 bases, with 5 bases between. This CDR3 has 11 amino acids. Here the CDR3 reads CARSGSYGYTF. The DNA for the CDR3 is TGTGCCAGAAGCGGCAGCTATGGCTACACCTTC.

This clone was seen more than once but under ten times. This sequence joins TRBV9 and TRBJ2-5; D is perhaps TRBD1 (6 bases). CDR3 length: 15 amino acids. Germline V CDR1 and CDR2: SGDLS, YYNGEE. The V end lost 6 bases, the J end lost 4 bases, and 19 bases lay between the germline ends. This CDR3 reads CASNLQGRETETQYF. The CDR3 region has the DNA TGTGCCAGCAACCTACAGGGCAGAGAAACAGAGACCCAGTACTTC.

The chain uses TRBV18 and TRBJ1-3; 9 bases fit TRBD1. There are 15 residues in the CDR3. Germline assignment: CDR1 KGHSH and CDR2 LQKENI. V lost 3 bases, J lost 4 bases, and 4 bases stayed unmatched. The CDR3 here is CASSPGQGSGNTIYF. The DNA for the CDR3 is TGTGCCAGCTCACCGGGACAGGGATCCGGAAACACCATATATTTT.

V usage is TRBV9 and J usage is TRBJ2-5, with unresolved D. This CDR3 has 13 amino acids. V was pared by 4 bases and J by 5 bases, with 12 bases between. Per germline, CDR1 SGDLS and CDR2 YYNGEE. The CDR3 spells CASSKRLRETQYF. The CDR3 DNA sequence: TGTGCCAGCAGCAAACGCCTACGGGAGACCCAGTACTTC.